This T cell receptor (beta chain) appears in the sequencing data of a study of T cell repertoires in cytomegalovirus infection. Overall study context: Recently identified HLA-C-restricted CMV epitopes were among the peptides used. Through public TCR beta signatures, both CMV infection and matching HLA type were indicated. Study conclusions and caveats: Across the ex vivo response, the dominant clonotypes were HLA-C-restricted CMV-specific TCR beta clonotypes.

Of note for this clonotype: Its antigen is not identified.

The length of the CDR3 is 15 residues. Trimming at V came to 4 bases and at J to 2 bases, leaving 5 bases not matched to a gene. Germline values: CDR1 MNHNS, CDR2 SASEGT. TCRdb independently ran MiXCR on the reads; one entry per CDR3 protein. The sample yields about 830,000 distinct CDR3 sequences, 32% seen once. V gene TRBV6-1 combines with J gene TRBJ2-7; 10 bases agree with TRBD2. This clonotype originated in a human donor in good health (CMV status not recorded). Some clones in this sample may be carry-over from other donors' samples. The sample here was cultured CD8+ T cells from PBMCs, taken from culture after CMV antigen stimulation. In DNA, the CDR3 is TGTGCCAGCAGTGTGTGGACTAGCGGTGCCTACGAGCAGTACTTC. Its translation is CASSVWTSGAYEQYF.